This T cell receptor beta chain comes out of a study of cytomegalovirus exposure and HLA in healthy donors. Germline V gene lookup returns CDR1 SNHLY and CDR2 FYNNEI. Losses at the gene ends were 9 bases for V and 7 bases for J; bases not matched to a gene: 9. CDR3 length equals 13 residues. This clone was observed a handful of times. PCR used 60 Vbeta primers and 13 Jbeta primers. Assay: immunoSEQ multiplex PCR; the TCRdb copy retains only in-frame clones and omits some. Among more than 85,000 clones listed, roughly 80% were seen once. The V call is TRBV2, the J call TRBJ1-1; 9 bases align to TRBD1. The sample consisted of PBMCs. The origin of this receptor is a male donor in good health and CMV-seropositive. The CDR3 DNA sequence: TGTGCCAGTCTACTACAGGGGGCTGGTGAAGCTTTCTTT. Amino acids: CASLLQGAGEAFF. The whole variable domain, remainder taken from reference TRBV2 and TRBJ1-1, is EPEVTQTPSHQVTQMGQEVILRCVPISNHLYFYWYRQILGQKVEFLVSFYNNEISEKSEIFDDQFSVERPDGSNFTLKIRSTKLEDSAMYFCASLLQGAGEAFFGQGTRLTVV.